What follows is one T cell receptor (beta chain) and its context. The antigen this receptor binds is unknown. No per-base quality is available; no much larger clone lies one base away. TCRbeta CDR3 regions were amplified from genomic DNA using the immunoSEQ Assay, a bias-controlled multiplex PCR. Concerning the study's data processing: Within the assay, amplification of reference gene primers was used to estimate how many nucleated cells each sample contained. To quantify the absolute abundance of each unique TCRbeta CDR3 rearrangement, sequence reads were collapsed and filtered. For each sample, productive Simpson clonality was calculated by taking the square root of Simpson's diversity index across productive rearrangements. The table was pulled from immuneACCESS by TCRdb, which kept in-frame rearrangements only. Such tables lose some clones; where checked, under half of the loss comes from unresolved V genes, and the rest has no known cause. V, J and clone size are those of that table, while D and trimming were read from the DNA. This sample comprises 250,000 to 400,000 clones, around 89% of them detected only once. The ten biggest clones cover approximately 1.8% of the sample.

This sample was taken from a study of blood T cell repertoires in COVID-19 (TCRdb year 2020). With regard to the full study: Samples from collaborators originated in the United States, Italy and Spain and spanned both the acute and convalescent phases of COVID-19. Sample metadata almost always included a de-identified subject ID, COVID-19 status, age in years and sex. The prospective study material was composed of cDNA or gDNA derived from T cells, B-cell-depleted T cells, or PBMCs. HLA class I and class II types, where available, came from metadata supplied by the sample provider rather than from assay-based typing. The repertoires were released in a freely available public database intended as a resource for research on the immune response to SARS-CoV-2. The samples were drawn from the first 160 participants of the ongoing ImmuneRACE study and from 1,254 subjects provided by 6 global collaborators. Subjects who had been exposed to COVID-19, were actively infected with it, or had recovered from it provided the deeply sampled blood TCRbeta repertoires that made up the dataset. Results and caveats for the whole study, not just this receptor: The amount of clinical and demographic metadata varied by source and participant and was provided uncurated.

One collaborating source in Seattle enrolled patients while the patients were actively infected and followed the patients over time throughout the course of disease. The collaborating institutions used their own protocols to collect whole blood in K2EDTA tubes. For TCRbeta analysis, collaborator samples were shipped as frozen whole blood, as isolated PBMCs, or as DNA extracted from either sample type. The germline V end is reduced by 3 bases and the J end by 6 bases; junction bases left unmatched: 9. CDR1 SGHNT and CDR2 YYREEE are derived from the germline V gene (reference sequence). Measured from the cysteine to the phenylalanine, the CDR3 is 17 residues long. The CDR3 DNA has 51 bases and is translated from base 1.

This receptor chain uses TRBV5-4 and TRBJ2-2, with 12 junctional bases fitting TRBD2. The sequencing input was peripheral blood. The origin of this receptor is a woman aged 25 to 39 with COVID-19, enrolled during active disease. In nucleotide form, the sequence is TGTGCCAGCAGCTGGCCTCCTAGCGGGGGGGGTCCCGGGGAGCTGTTTTTT. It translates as CASSWPPSGGGPGELFF.